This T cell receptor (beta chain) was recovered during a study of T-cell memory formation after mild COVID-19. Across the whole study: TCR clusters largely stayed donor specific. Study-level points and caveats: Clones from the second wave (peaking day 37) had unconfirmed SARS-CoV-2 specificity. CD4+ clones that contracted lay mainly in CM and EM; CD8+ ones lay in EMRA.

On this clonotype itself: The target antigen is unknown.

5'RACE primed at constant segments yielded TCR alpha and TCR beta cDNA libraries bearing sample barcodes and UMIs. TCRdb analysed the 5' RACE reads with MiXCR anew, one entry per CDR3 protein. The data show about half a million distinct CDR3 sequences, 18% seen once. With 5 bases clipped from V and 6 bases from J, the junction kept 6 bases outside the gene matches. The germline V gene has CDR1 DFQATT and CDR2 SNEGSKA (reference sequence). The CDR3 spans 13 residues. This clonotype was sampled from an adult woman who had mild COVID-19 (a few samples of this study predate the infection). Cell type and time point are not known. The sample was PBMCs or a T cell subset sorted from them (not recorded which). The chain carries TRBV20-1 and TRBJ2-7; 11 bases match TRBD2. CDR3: CSALAGGRIEQYF. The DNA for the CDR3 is TGCAGTGCTTTAGCGGGGGGGCGGATCGAGCAGTACTTC.